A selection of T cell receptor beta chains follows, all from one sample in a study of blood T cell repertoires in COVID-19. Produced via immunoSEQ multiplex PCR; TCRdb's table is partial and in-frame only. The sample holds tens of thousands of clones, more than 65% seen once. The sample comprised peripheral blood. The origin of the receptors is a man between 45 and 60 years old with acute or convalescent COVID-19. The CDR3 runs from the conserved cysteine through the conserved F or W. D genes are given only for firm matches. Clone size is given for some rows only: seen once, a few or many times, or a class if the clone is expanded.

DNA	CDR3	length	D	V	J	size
TGTGCCAGCAGCCAAGAGTTAGGGGTTGCTGAAGCTTTCTTT	CASSQELGVAEAFF	14	-	TRBV3-1/TRBV3-2	TRBJ1-1	-
TGTGCCAGCAGCGTAGGGCCCGCGAACACCGGGGAGCTGTTTTTT	CASSVGPANTGELFF	15	-	TRBV9	TRBJ2-2	few
TGTGCCATCAGTGAGGGAGCGGGAGGAGGCAATGAGCAGTTCTTC	CAISEGAGGGNEQFF	15	TRBD2	TRBV10-3	TRBJ2-1	-
TGCGCCAGCAGTAAGGGGACTCTCTCTGGAAACACCATATATTTT	CASSKGTLSGNTIYF	15	-	TRBV5-1	TRBJ1-3	-
TGTGCCAGCAGTGAAGGGACAGCAATTAACTATGGCTACACCTTC	CASSEGTAINYGYTF	15	-	TRBV6-1	TRBJ1-2	-
TGTGCCTGGACCCGTCCCCGGGACAGACACTCTGGGGCCAACGTCCTGACTTTC	CAWTRPRDRHSGANVLTF	18	TRBD1	TRBV30	TRBJ2-6	-
TGTGCCAGTAGTGCGGACGCCAGCGGAGCCCAGCATTTT	CASSADASGAQHF	13	-	TRBV19	TRBJ1-5	once
TGTGCCAGCAATGAGGGCCATAATGAAAAACTGTTTTTT	CASNEGHNEKLFF	13	-	TRBV28	TRBJ1-4	-
TGTGCCAGCAGCCGCGCCCCCGGACAGGGTTCAACTAATGAAAAACTGTTTTTT	CASSRAPGQGSTNEKLFF	18	TRBD1	TRBV7-2	TRBJ1-4	-
TGTGCCAGCAGCTCATTGACAGGGGTACCCAACGTCCTGACTTTC	CASSSLTGVPNVLTF	15	TRBD1	TRBV5-6	TRBJ2-6	-
TGTGCCAGCAGCCGGACAGTATACAATGAGCAGTTCTTC	CASSRTVYNEQFF	13	-	TRBV28	TRBJ2-1	-